Presented here are 32 T cell receptor beta chains from one specimen sequenced in a study. From the RT-PCR reads, TCRdb called clonotypes with MiXCR, one entry per CDR3 protein. This sample carries more than 550,000 distinct CDR3 sequences, around 14% of them seen once, and the ten largest clones take 3.6%. The sequencing input was memory CD4+ T cells from blood. These receptors came from a female donor in good health, serving as a healthy control.

This clonotype was observed a few times. The chain joins TRBV7-2 to TRBJ2-1; 10 bases line up with TRBD2. V was clipped by 4 bases and J by 0 bases; unmatched bases: 3. From germline, CDR1 is SGHTA and CDR2 FQGNSA. The CDR3 covers 16 residues. The chain's CDR3 is CASSSQRGGSYNEQFF. CDR3 nucleotides: TGTGCCAGCAGCTCCCAGCGGGGGGGCTCCTACAATGAGCAGTTCTTC.

The J gene is TRBJ1-2, the V gene TRBV10-2; D is possibly TRBD1 (5 bases). The V end lost 8 bases, the J end lost 5 bases, and 15 bases lay between the germline ends. Germline V CDR1 and CDR2: WSHSY, SAAADI. The CDR3 covers 13 residues. CDR3 bases: TGCGCCAGCGGAACAGGCCGATGGTATGGCTACACCTTC. Protein sequence: CASGTGRWYGYTF.

This clonotype was picked up a small number of times. The genes are TRBV6-5 and TRBJ1-6; D possibly corresponds to TRBD1 (5 bases). Germline V gene lookup returns CDR1 MNHEY and CDR2 SVGAGI. The V end lost 5 bases, the J end lost 0 bases, and 14 bases lay between the germline ends. The CDR3 loop spans 17 amino acids. The chain's CDR3 is CASSTTGFLSYNSPLHF. CDR3 sequence (DNA): TGTGCCAGCAGTACCACAGGATTTCTCTCCTATAATTCACCCCTCCACTTT.

This clonotype came up a few times. This chain connects TRBV4-3 to TRBJ2-7, with 7 bases that match TRBD2. Trimming cost V 0 bases and J 0 bases; bases outside gene matches: 8. The CDR3 spans 17 residues. Germline V CDR1 and CDR2: LGHNA, YSLEER. CDR3 sequence reads: CASSQDPGASGSYEQYF. DNA of the CDR3: TGCGCCAGCAGCCAAGATCCTGGGGCTAGCGGCTCCTACGAGCAGTACTTC.

V and J are TRBV29-1 and TRBJ1-1; 7 positions agree with TRBD1. Germline loops: CDR1 SQVTM, CDR2 ANQGSEA. The CDR3 runs to 12 residues. Trimming took 6 bases from V and 0 from J; bases not matched to a gene: 1. The CDR3 loop is CSVGQVNTEAFF. CDR3 sequence (DNA): TGCAGCGTCGGACAGGTGAACACTGAAGCTTTCTTT.

J is TRBJ2-7 and V is TRBV20-1; 10 nucleotides match TRBD2. CDR1 is DFQATT, CDR2 SNEGSKA, per germline (reference sequence). J lost 0 bases, V lost 1 base, and 9 bases had no gene match. The CDR3 contains 17 residues. CDR3 DNA: TGCAGTGCTAGAGGGCTAGGACTAGCGGTGAGCTCCTACGAGCAGTACTTC. Amino acid sequence: CSARGLGLAVSSYEQYF.

The table lists this clonotype with many counts. This chain uses TRBV7-2 with TRBJ1-1; D call uncertain. The ends were cut back, 0 bases at V and 11 bases at J, with 10 bases in the middle. The CDR3 is 12 amino acids. Germline V gives CDR1 SGHTA, CDR2 FQGNSA. CDR3 sequence reads: CASSLAETGAFF. CDR3 nucleotides: TGTGCCAGCAGCTTAGCGGAGACGGGTGCTTTCTTT.

This clonotype was seen more than once but under ten times. V is TRBV7-2 and J is TRBJ2-3, with D perhaps TRBD2 (7 bases). Deletions cut 5 bases from V and 0 bases from J, with 21 bases between. This CDR3 has 18 residues. Germline V gene lookup returns CDR1 SGHTA and CDR2 FQGNSA. The CDR3 DNA follows: TGTGCCAGCAGCACCCGAGGGGGGGCCGGAATTAGCACAGATACGCAGTATTTT. This gives the protein CASSTRGGAGISTDTQYF.

This clonotype has at least ten counts. V is TRBV4-1 and J is TRBJ2-5, with 7 bases that match TRBD2. The V gene's germline CDR1 is MGHRA and CDR2 YSYEKL. The CDR3 length is 13 residues. After removal of 0 bases from V and 8 bases from J, the junction contained 3 bases not matched to a gene. The CDR3 loop is CASSQERERTQYF. In nucleotides, the CDR3 is TGCGCCAGCAGCCAAGAGCGGGAGAGAACCCAGTACTTC.

This rearrangement joins TRBV9 to TRBJ2-1; weak D call: TRBD2 (6 bases). The CDR3 has 17 residues. V lost 6 bases, J lost 6 bases, and 25 bases lay in between. Germline V gene lookup returns CDR1 SGDLS and CDR2 YYNGEE. CDR3 in DNA: TGTGCCAGCAACCCCGAAGGAGGGTGGGGGTTAGTCAATGAGCAGTTCTTC. It encodes CASNPEGGWGLVNEQFF.

This clonotype was seen many times. The chain joins TRBV11-2 to TRBJ1-2; no definite D call. This CDR3 contains 12 residues. V was pared by 5 bases and J by 5 bases, with 9 bases between. CDR1 is SGHAT, CDR2 FQNNGV, per germline. The CDR3 loop reads CASSPSPYGYTF. CDR3 nucleotide sequence: TGTGCCAGCAGCCCCTCCCCGTATGGCTACACCTTC.

V usage is TRBV28 and J usage is TRBJ1-1; no clear D gene. The CDR3 loop spans 12 amino acids. Deletions cut 6 bases from V and 11 bases from J, with 16 bases between. Germline V CDR1 and CDR2: MDHEN, SYDVKM. CDR3 in DNA: TGTGCCAGCAGCGTATCTACCTCCCTGGCTTTCTTT. Protein sequence: CASSVSTSLAFF.

There are many counts of this clonotype. V and J are TRBV5-1 and TRBJ2-1; 7 nucleotides match TRBD2. Germline assignment: CDR1 SGHRS and CDR2 YFSETQ. The length of the CDR3 is 17 residues. Trimming removed 5 bases from V and 0 bases from J; junction bases left unmatched: 11. CDR3 in DNA: TGCGCCAGCAGTTCTACTGGGACTACCCGCTCCTACAATGAGCAGTTCTTC. Its translation: CASSSTGTTRSYNEQFF. The complete variable domain, with remaining parts taken from reference TRBV5-1 and TRBJ2-1, reads KAGVTQTPRYLIKTRGQQVTLSCSPISGHRSVSWYQQTPGQGLQFLFEYFSETQRNKGNFPGRFSGRQFSNSRSEMNVSTLELGDSALYLCASSSTGTTRSYNEQFFGPGTRLTVL.

Comment on this clonotype: This may come from a read error, since a much larger clone is one base off. The rearrangement joins TRBV5-1 to TRBJ2-7, with 9 bases lining up with TRBD1. Germline V gene lookup returns CDR1 SGHRS and CDR2 YFSETQ. This CDR3 is built from 14 residues. The CDR3 protein is CASSLSQGAWELYF. In nucleotides, the CDR3 is TGCGCCAGCAGTCTATCACAGGGGGCATGGGAGCTGTACTTC.

This clonotype was counted between two and nine times. The junction differs from germline at one of its ends, possibly a read error. The chain has TRBV18 and TRBJ2-1, with 11 bases that match TRBD2. The CDR3 covers 14 residues. CDR1 is KGHSH, CDR2 LQKENI, per germline. As DNA, the CDR3 is TGTGCCAGCTCACCACGAGAACTAGCGGGGGACCCGGTCTTC. Amino acids: CASSPRELAGDPVF.

In this sample, this clonotype turned up many times. The rearrangement joins TRBV2 to TRBJ2-5; the D gene is possibly TRBD1 (5 bases). With 1 base removed from V and 5 bases from J, the gap between germline ends came to 5 bases. This CDR3 contains 12 residues. Germline V lookup: CDR1 SNHLY, CDR2 FYNNEI. CDR3 loop: CASSEEGETQYF. CDR3 bases: TGTGCCAGCAGTGAAGAGGGGGAGACCCAGTACTTC.

The rearrangement links TRBV5-6 to TRBJ1-6, with D possibly matching TRBD1 (6 bases). CDR1 and CDR2 (germline): SGHDT, YYEEEE. The CDR3 totals 15 residues. The ends were cut back, 4 bases at V and 9 bases at J, with 17 bases in the middle. The CDR3 sequence: CASSVLRGIGSPLHF. For the CDR3, the DNA is TGTGCCAGCAGCGTCCTCAGGGGCATCGGTTCACCCCTCCACTTT.

This clonotype showed up just a few times. The V call is TRBV6-2 or TRBV6-3, the J call TRBJ1-5; perhaps TRBD1 as D (6 bases). The CDR3 length is 16 residues. Germline values: CDR1 MNHEY, CDR2 SVGEGT. V was shortened by 7 bases and J by 7 bases, with 23 bases between the two germline ends. The CDR3 here is CASTSFGIGGTQPQHF. CDR3 DNA: TGTGCCAGCACGTCGTTCGGGATTGGGGGCACGCAGCCCCAGCATTTT.

The CDR3 DNA sequence: TGCAGCGTTTCGTGGGGGACGAACACCGGGGAGCTGTTTTTT. This gives the protein CSVSWGTNTGELFF. The chain links TRBV29-1 to TRBJ2-2; D possibly matches TRBD1 or TRBD2 (5 bases each). This CDR3 region has 14 residues. V gave up 5 bases and J gave up 0 bases, with 10 bases separating them. Germline V gene sequence: CDR1 SQVTM, CDR2 ANQGSEA.

The chain couples TRBV7-8 to TRBJ2-7; 9 bases are a match to TRBD2. Germline V gene lookup returns CDR1 SGHVS and CDR2 FQNEAQ. This CDR3 spans 14 amino acids. The V gene end was trimmed by 9 bases and the J gene end by 2 bases; junction bases not matched to a gene: 8. The CDR3 DNA is TGTGCCAGTCAACCGGGACTAGCACCCTACGAGCAGTACTTC. Its protein is CASQPGLAPYEQYF.

This clonotype occurred a few times. The chain employs TRBV20-1 and TRBJ1-5, with no clear D. The germline gives CDR1 DFQATT, CDR2 SNEGSKA (reference sequence). The CDR3 contains 15 residues. V was clipped by 0 bases and J by 0 bases, with 9 bases between them. CDR3 bases: TGCAGTGCTAGAGATCCGCTTTATAGCAATCAGCCCCAGCATTTT. Its translation: CSARDPLYSNQPQHF.

This clonotype came up many times. J is TRBJ2-1 and V is TRBV29-1, with D unresolved. CDR1 and CDR2 (germline): SQVTM, ANQGSEA. The CDR3 loop spans 8 amino acids. Between the trimmed V and J ends, which lost 4 bases and 12 bases, there was a span of 4 bases. This CDR3 is CSVVGQFF. The CDR3 nucleotides read TGCAGCGTTGTTGGGCAGTTCTTC.

This clonotype was picked up a small number of times. V gene TRBV20-1 combines with J gene TRBJ2-7; D is unclear. This CDR3 is 15 amino acids long. Germline values: CDR1 DFQATT, CDR2 SNEGSKA (reference sequence). Deletions cut 3 bases from V and 5 bases from J, with 20 bases between. The CDR3 sequence: CSASYYSRVNDEQYF. CDR3 nucleotide sequence: TGCAGTGCTAGCTACTATTCCCGAGTCAACGACGAGCAGTACTTC.

The chain combines TRBV5-4 with TRBJ1-3; D is uncertain. Germline values: CDR1 SGHNT, CDR2 YYREEE (reference sequence). The CDR3 is made up of 13 amino acids. With 4 bases removed from V and 4 bases from J, the gap between germline ends came to 9 bases. The CDR3 region has the DNA TGTGCCAGCAGCCATTTGGAAGGAAACACCATATATTTT. This encodes CASSHLEGNTIYF.

This clonotype was counted only a few times. The chain joins TRBV7-2 to TRBJ2-3; D possibly matches TRBD1 or TRBD2 (5 bases each). Trimming shortened V by 5 bases and J by 9 bases, and 9 bases separated the two germline ends. The CDR3 is made up of 11 amino acids. Germline V gene lookup returns CDR1 SGHTA and CDR2 FQGNSA. CDR3 protein: CASSLGATQYF. In DNA form, the CDR3 reads TGTGCCAGCAGCCTCGGGGCGACGCAGTATTTT.

This clonotype was counted many times. V gene TRBV7-9 combines with J gene TRBJ1-1; perhaps TRBD1 as D (5 bases). The V end lost 8 bases, the J end lost 0 bases, and 10 bases lay between the germline ends. This CDR3 comprises 13 residues. Germline V gene sequence: CDR1 SEHNR, CDR2 FQNEAQ (reference sequence). CDR3 DNA sequence: TGTGCCAGCGGGAGGGGTATGAACACTGAAGCTTTCTTT. It codes for CASGRGMNTEAFF.

This clonotype was observed at least ten times. The V and J genes are TRBV5-1 and TRBJ2-7; TRBD2 agrees at 11 bases. Trimming took 1 base from V and 0 from J; bases not matched to a gene: 0. Germline lookup yields CDR1 SGHRS and CDR2 YFSETQ. The CDR3 extends over 15 amino acids. The CDR3 spells CASSLTSGSSYEQYF. The DNA of the CDR3 is TGCGCCAGCAGCTTGACTAGCGGGAGCTCCTACGAGCAGTACTTC.

This chain joins TRBV18 and TRBJ1-1, with D possibly being TRBD1 (6 bases). Germline CDR1 is KGHSH and CDR2 is LQKENI. Trimming left V 2 bases short and J 1 base short, with 11 bases between. The CDR3 totals 15 residues. The CDR3 spells CASSPNEGGNTEAFF. The CDR3 DNA is TGTGCCAGCTCACCAAATGAGGGGGGGAACACTGAAGCTTTCTTT.

This clonotype has at least ten counts. CDR3 sequence reads: CASSVGGGEQYF. The CDR3 nucleotides are TGTGCCAGCAGCGTGGGAGGGGGCGAGCAGTACTTC. The chain uses TRBV9 and TRBJ2-7; D possibly corresponds to TRBD2 (7 bases). Germline V gene lookup returns CDR1 SGDLS and CDR2 YYNGEE. V lost 2 bases to trimming and J lost 6 bases, with 9 bases between them. The CDR3 has 12 residues.

This clonotype was found a few times. This chain connects TRBV12-3 or TRBV12-4 to TRBJ2-3; D is possibly TRBD2 (5 bases). The CDR3 covers 15 residues. The V gene lost 6 bases and the J gene lost 4 bases, with 17 bases spanning the gap. The CDR3 loop reads CASRSLTGSADTQYF. DNA for the CDR3: TGTGCCAGCAGGTCCTTGACTGGTAGCGCAGATACGCAGTATTTT.

This clonotype was counted ten times or more. The chain employs TRBV20-1 and TRBJ1-2; D gene uncertain. CDR1 and CDR2 (germline): DFQATT, SNEGSKA (reference sequence). The CDR3 length is 13 residues. V was pared by 2 bases and J by 3 bases, with 10 bases between. The CDR3 coding sequence is TGCAGTGCTAGACGGGCAGGAGACTATGGCTACACCTTC. It encodes CSARRAGDYGYTF.

The chain links TRBV3-1 to TRBJ2-7; TRBD2 agrees at 9 bases. The CDR3 sequence is 14 residues long. V lost 6 bases, J lost 9 bases, and 12 bases stayed unmatched. The germline gives CDR1 LGHDT, CDR2 YNNKEL (reference sequence). For the CDR3, the DNA is TGTGCCAGCAGTCCGGGACTAGCCGCGCTCGCGCAGTACTTC. Its protein product is CASSPGLAALAQYF.